This T cell receptor beta chain originates from a study of T cell repertoires in cytomegalovirus infection. Study-wide background: CMV infection together with matching HLA type was indicated by public TCR beta signatures.

The germline CDR1 and CDR2 sequences are DFQATT and SNEGSKA (reference sequence). V lost 2 bases and J lost 1, with 17 bases in between. The CDR3 is made up of 16 amino acids. TCRdb redid the calling of the reads with MiXCR, one entry per CDR3 protein. In the table there are about 440,000 distinct CDR3 sequences, 25% to 40% of which are singletons. This clonotype was counted between two and nine times. Sequencing was carried out using PBMCs. The gene calls are TRBV20-1 and TRBJ1-1, with D perhaps TRBD1 (6 bases). This sequence was found in a human donor in good health (CMV status not recorded). Some clones in this sample may be carry-over from other donors' samples. The chain's CDR3 is CSARWGQNPRNTEAFF. The CDR3 DNA is TGCAGTGCTAGATGGGGACAAAACCCCAGGAACACTGAAGCTTTCTTT.